This TCR beta chain originates from a study of cytomegalovirus exposure and HLA in healthy donors (TCRdb year 2017). About the study as a whole: An earlier analysis of some 600 of the donors reported 276 Gb of sequence data and roughly 120 million unique TCR beta sequences obtained from around 180 million T cells. An early release covering 550 to 700 HLA-typed donors comprised roughly 300 gigabases of sequencing data and approximately 85 million unique TCR sequences. Of the roughly 400 genotyped donors, over 65% fell in the genetic ancestry cluster associated with self-reported Caucasian donors. The study was designed to test whether signatures of past pathogen exposure could be identified by cataloging public T cell receptors. Using immunosequencing, the study profiled T cell repertoires from 500 to 800 subjects and related those repertoires to cytomegalovirus serostatus. A separate validation cohort of roughly 130 different subjects was used in addition to the approximately 700-subject first cohort. High-throughput TCR immunosequencing, statistical association of individual TCRs with disease status, and machine learning were combined to predict cytomegalovirus infection status. To study patterns of TCR occurrence, a later analysis re-analyzed previously published TCR beta repertoires from 550 to 800 donors and added high-resolution HLA genotyping. The later analysis used no new phenotypic data to find candidate immune exposures, relying instead on TCR beta sequences and their occurrence across donors. To decide whether each TCR beta V gene segment behaved as functional or pseudogenic, an earlier analysis of 587 of the donors relied on high-throughput TCR beta sequencing. Donor age, sex, ethnicity and CMV serostatus were collected together with the repertoire data. In a later genetic analysis, genome-wide SNP genotypes for about 65% of the roughly 670 donors were used, and that subset was treated as a discovery cohort. All discovery cohort repertoires had been generated on a single sequencing platform. HLA typing included class I and class II loci at four-digit resolution. The number of typed donors differed by locus: roughly 629-630 for A, B, C, DRB1 and DQB1; some 500 for DQA1; some 590 for DPA1; and roughly 450 for DPB1. Several DR-DQ haplotypes were treated as single units for association and clustering because of strong linkage in the cohort. Among about 370 genotyped donors of the cohort, an average of about 220,000 unique TCR beta nucleotide sequences was sequenced per donor, of which approximately 18% were non-productive.

Library method: the immunoSEQ multiplex PCR assay. For the multiplex PCR, a mixture combining 60 forward primers for TCR Vbeta segments and 13 reverse primers for TCR Jbeta segments was used. Amplification of the CDR3 region of rearranged TCR beta genes was performed with a multiplex PCR assay on genomic DNA. The amplified TCR beta libraries were sequenced on the Illumina HiSeq System as 87-base-pair reads. Regarding the original processing steps: Across the 700 or so repertoires, a later analysis counted roughly 77 million unique TCR beta chains, roughly 11 million of which were shared by at least two donors. A nearest-neighbor algorithm error-corrected the raw reads and collapsed the reads into unique sequences, merging closely related sequences to remove PCR and sequencing errors. To assign V, D and J gene segments, CDR3 sequences were aligned to IMGT reference sequences. For a sequence to be retained, a match of at least six nucleotides to both a V gene segment and a J gene segment was required. A rearrangement was called productive if the CDR3 had no stop codons and remained in frame with V and J, and every other rearrangement was called non-productive. Following IMGT convention, CDR3 was defined as the stretch from the second conserved V-encoded cysteine to the conserved J-encoded phenylalanine. Sequences without an unambiguous match to a single V gene segment were excluded from the earlier analysis of almost 600 of the donors. In an earlier analysis of 587 of the donors, V segments were called functional above 56.7% productive rearrangements and were called segregating when the between-donor standard deviation exceeded 5%. A statistical classification framework was built to diagnose cytomegalovirus status from the catalog of TCR beta chain sequences. A later analysis assigned V and J genes by comparing TCR nucleotide sequences with IMGT/GENE-DB human TR gene sequences. In a later analysis, CDR3 sequences and most-parsimonious VDJ recombination scenarios were assigned using the TCRdist pipeline. A later analysis defined each TCR beta chain by its CDR3 amino acid sequence plus V-gene family, and excluded reads lacking a unique V-gene family. In a later analysis, nearly 600 highly shared, low-generation-probability nucleotide sequences were removed to address suspected cross-contamination and a sequencing artifact. For each public chain, a later analysis derived a clonal expansion index from normalized ranks of inferred template counts within each repertoire. In a later analysis, generation probabilities were computed using a VDJ recombination model fitted to out-of-frame rearrangements, and the results were checked against IGoR. Hypergeometric tests were used in a later analysis to score TCR-TCR, TCR-HLA and TCR-CMV co-occurrence, with a repertoire-size bias correction applied to the TCR pairs. A later analysis estimated false discovery rates by permuting HLA or CMV assignments 20 times. In a later analysis, co-occurring TCRs were grouped using DBSCAN, with TCRdist sequence similarity added in when clustering inside HLA-allele-positive subsets. Co-occurrence clustering excluded repertoires with fewer than 30,000 or more than 120,000 public chains, plus five with anomalous nucleotide sharing. The source is immuneACCESS, and TCRdb retained only in-frame sequences with V and J called. Part of the clones is not carried over; for the studies checked, unresolved V genes explain less than half of this, and the remainder is unexplained. V, J and clone size derive from that table, while D and trimming were established from the DNA sequence. For this sample there are about 120,000 clones; around 80% appear just once. 3.5% to 4.5% of the sample belongs to the ten largest clones.

With regard to this clone: The specificity of this receptor is unknown. No base-level quality is on record; no much larger clone is a single base apart.

The full study reports these points: A group of highly shared sequence variants was considered likely to be a technical artifact of the sequencing pipeline. It was suggested by the authors that the approach could potentially be generalized to other disease states and immunological phenotypes. Several of the top co-occurrence clusters appeared to be linked to parvovirus B19, influenza, CMV and Epstein-Barr virus, according to a later analysis. Compared with equally common non-associated chains, HLA-associated TCR beta chains in a later analysis were more clonally expanded and had lower generation probabilities. Linkage disequilibrium might explain the correlated functional status among segregating V segments, but an unknown experimental factor could not be ruled out. According to a later analysis, most CMV-associated TCR beta chains appeared to be HLA-restricted, and the HLA associations seemed to be driven largely by CMV exposure. While some public TCRs were present in many individuals, most TCR sequences turned up only very rarely across donors. Immune exposure information for the cohort was limited to CMV serostatus. Assigning TCR associations to individual alleles was difficult when HLA alleles, especially DR and DQ, strongly co-occurred. Around 16 rarely observed V segments, including chromosome 9 orphons, were excluded from the earlier analysis of approximately 500 of the donors because counts were too low. In both the original and validation cohorts, the classifier was reported to diagnose cytomegalovirus status with high specificity and sensitivity. A later genetic analysis associated a missense DCLRE1C variant with V-gene and J-gene trimming of TCR beta chains, and an independent cohort replicated the association. Broadly in line with IMGT annotations, most TCR beta V segments showed up in productive rearrangements about 87% or about 30% of the time in an earlier analysis of roughly 590 of the donors. In vitro tests confirmed that a few of the cytomegalovirus-associated TCR beta chains recognize cytomegalovirus antigens. A total of 150 to 200 TCR beta chains were listed by the study as associated with cytomegalovirus. The cohort was sequenced for TCR beta chains only, and without alpha or paired-chain data the features that could be detected were limited. A further reported finding was that TCR beta sequences accurately predicted the HLA-A and HLA-B alleles for most subjects in the first cohort. Presence/absence analyses assumed roughly uniform sequencing depth across donors, an assumption that may not hold. Because some donors lacked HLA typing at each locus, the association tests relied only on the typed subset. Because the 87-base-pair reads could not distinguish some IMGT-functional V segments, including TRBV6-2 and TRBV6-3, those segments were excluded. In a later analysis, some 17,000 TCR beta sequences were associated with specific HLA alleles at a false discovery rate of 0.05. In a later analysis, TCR association rates were found to vary across HLA loci, with the most associated TCRs seen for DRB1 alleles and the fewest for HLA-C alleles. Compared with the 666-donor mean, donors in an Asian-associated ancestry cluster had fewer N-insertions in productive TCRs, according to a later genetic analysis.

In total, roughly 670 healthy bone marrow donors made up the cohort. At the time of sampling, every cohort member was nominally healthy, though immune exposures that went unrecorded were likely present. The donor was CMV seropositive and was included in the group of 300 or so seropositive cohort members. A peripheral blood sample was provided by each donor, and peripheral blood mononuclear cells were used for TCR beta sequencing. The Qiagen DNeasy Blood Extraction Kit was used to extract genomic DNA from the blood cell samples. V is cut back by 7 bases and J by 2 bases, with 14 bases in the junction unmatched. Including cysteine and phenylalanine, the CDR3 has 18 amino acids. Of all the DNA, just the CDR3 is kept, 54 bases in frame from base 1. CDR1 is given as SQVTM and CDR2 as ANQGSEA, both from the germline V gene.

This chain is built from TRBV29-1 and TRBJ2-2; TRBD2 lines up with 12 middle nucleotides. The clonotype was recovered from a man aged 25 to 45 in good health and CMV-seropositive. Material: PBMCs. The DNA is TGCAGCGCTGGGGACAGTCTAGCGGGGGGGGGAAACACCGGGGAGCTGTTTTTT. The translation is CSAGDSLAGGGNTGELFF.